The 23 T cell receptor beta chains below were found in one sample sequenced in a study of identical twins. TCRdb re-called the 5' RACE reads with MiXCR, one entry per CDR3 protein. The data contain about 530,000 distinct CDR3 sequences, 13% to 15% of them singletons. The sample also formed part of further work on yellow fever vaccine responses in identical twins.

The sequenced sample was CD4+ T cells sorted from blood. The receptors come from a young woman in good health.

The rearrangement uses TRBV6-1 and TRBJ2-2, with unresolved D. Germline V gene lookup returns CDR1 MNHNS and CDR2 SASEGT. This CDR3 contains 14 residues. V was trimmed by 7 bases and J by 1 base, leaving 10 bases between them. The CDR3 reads CASIVGRNTGELFF. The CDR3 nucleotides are TGTGCCAGCATCGTGGGCCGGAACACCGGGGAGCTGTTTTTT.

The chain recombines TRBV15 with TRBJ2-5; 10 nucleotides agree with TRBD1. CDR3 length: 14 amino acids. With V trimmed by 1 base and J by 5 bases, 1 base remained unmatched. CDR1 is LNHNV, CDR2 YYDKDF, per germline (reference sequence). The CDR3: CATSRGDRGETQYF. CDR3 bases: TGTGCCACCAGCAGAGGGGACAGGGGCGAGACCCAGTACTTC.

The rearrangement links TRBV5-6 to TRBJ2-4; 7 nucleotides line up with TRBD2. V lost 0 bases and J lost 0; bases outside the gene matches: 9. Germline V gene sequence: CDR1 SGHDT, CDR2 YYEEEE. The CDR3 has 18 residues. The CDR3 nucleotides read TGTGCCAGCAGCTTGGTGCCCTCGGGGGGAATAGCCAAAAACATTCAGTACTTC. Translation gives CASSLVPSGGIAKNIQYF.

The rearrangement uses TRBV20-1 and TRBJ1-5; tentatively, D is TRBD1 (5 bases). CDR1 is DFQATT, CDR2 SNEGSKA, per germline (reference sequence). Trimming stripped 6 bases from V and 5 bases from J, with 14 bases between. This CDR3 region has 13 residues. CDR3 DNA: TGCAGTGCGAGACGGGACTTCGATCAGCCCCAGCATTTT. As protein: CSARRDFDQPQHF.

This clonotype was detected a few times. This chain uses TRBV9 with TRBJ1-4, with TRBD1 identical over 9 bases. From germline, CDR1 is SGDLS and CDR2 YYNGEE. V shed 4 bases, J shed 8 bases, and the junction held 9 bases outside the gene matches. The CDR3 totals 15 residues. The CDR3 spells CASSPAPGQGEKLFF. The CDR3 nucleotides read TGTGCCAGCAGCCCAGCACCGGGACAGGGAGAAAAACTGTTTTTT.

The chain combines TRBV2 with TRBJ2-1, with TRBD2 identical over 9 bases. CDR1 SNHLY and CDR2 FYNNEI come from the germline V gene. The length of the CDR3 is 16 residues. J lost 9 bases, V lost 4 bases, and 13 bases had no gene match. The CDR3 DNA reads TGTGCCAGCAGTGCCCTAGCGGGGACCTCGGTCGGTGAGCAGTTCTTC. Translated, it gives CASSALAGTSVGEQFF.

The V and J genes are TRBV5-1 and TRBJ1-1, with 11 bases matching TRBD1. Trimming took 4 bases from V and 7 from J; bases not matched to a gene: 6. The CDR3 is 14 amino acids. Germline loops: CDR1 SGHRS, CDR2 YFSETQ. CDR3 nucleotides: TGCGCCAGCAGCCCGGGACAGGGGGGTGGTGAAGCTTTCTTT. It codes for CASSPGQGGGEAFF.

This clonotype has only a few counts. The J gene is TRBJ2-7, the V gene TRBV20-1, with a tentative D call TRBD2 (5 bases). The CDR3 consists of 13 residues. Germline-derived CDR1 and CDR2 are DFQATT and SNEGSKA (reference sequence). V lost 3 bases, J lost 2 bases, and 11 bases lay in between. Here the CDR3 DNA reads TGCAGTGCTAGTAGCGCTCCCCCCTACGAGCAGTACGTC. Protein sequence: CSASSAPPYEQYV.

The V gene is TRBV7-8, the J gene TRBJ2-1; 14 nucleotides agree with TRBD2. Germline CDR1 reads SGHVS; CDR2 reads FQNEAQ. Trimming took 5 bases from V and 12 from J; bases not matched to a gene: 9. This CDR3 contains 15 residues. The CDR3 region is CASSTTSGRGEGQFF. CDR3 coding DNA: TGTGCCAGCAGCACGACTAGCGGGAGGGGAGAGGGGCAGTTCTTC. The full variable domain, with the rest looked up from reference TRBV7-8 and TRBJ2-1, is GAGVSQSPRYKVAKRGQDVALRCDPISGHVSLFWYQQALGQGPEFLTYFQNEAQLDKSGLPSDRFFAERPEGSVSTLKIQRTQQEDSAVYLCASSTTSGRGEGQFFGPGTRLTVL.

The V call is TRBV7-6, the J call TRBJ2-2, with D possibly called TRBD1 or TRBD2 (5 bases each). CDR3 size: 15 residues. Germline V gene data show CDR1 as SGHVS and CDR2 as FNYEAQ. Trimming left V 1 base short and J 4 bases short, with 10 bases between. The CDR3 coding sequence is TGTGCCAGCAGCTTAGAAGGGGCGGGCACCGGGGAGCTGTTTTTT. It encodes CASSLEGAGTGELFF.

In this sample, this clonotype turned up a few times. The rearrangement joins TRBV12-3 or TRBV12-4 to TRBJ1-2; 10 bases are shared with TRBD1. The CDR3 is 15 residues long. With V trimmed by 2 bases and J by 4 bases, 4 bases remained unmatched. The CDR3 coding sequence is TGTGCCAGCAGTTTAAGGGACAGGGGTTCCTATGGCTACACCTTC. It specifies CASSLRDRGSYGYTF.

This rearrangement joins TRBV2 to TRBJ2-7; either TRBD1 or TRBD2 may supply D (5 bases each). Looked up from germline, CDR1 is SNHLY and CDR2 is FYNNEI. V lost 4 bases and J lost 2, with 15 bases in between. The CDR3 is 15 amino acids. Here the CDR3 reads CASSAQGPPPYEQYF. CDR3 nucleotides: TGTGCCAGCAGTGCGCAGGGACCCCCTCCCTACGAGCAGTACTTC.

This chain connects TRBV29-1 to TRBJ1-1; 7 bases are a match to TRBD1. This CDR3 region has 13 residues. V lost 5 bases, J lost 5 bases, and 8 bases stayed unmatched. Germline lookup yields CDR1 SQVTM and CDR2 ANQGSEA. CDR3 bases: TGCAGCGTTAGGACAGGAGGGGGGACTGAAGCTTTCTTT. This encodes CSVRTGGGTEAFF.

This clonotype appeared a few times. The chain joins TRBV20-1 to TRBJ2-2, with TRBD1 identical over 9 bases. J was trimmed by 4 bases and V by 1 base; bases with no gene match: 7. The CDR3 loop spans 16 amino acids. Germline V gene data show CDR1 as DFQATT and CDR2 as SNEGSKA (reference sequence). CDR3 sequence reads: CSARGNRGLGTGELFF. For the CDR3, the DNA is TGCAGTGCTAGAGGAAACAGGGGGCTAGGCACCGGGGAGCTGTTTTTT.

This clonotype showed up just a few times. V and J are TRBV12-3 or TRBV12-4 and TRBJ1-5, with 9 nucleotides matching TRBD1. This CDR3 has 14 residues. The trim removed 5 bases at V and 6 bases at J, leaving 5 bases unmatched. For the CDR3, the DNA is TGTGCCAGCAGTAGAACAGGGGGCGGTCAGCCCCAGCATTTT. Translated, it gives CASSRTGGGQPQHF.

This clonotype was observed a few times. CDR3 DNA sequence: TGTGCCACCACCCTGGGAGGGGCCGGGGAGCTGTTTTTT. It specifies CATTLGGAGELFF. J is TRBJ2-2 and V is TRBV24-1; 7 bases map to TRBD2. Germline V gives CDR1 KGHDR, CDR2 SFDVKD. V shed 8 bases, J shed 6 bases, and the junction held 5 bases outside the gene matches. There are 13 residues in the CDR3.

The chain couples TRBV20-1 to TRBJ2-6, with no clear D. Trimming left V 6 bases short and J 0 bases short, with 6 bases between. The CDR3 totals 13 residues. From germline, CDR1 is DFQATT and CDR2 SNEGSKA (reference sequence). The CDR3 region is CSAKTSGANVLTF. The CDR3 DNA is TGCAGTGCCAAAACCTCTGGGGCCAACGTCCTGACTTTC.

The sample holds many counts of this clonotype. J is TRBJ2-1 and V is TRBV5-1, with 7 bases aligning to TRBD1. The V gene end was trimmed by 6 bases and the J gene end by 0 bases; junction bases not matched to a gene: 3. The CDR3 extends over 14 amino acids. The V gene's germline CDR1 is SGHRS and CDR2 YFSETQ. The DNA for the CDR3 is TGCGCCAGCAACAGGGACAGCTCCTACAATGAGCAGTTCTTC. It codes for CASNRDSSYNEQFF.

The DNA for the CDR3 is TGTGCCAGCAATTGGGGCACCACTGAAGCTTTCTTT. Protein: CASNWGTTEAFF. V gene TRBV12-3 or TRBV12-4 combines with J gene TRBJ1-1; a possible D gene is TRBD1 (5 bases). CDR3 size: 12 residues. Trimming removed 7 bases from V and 4 bases from J, with 10 bases in between.

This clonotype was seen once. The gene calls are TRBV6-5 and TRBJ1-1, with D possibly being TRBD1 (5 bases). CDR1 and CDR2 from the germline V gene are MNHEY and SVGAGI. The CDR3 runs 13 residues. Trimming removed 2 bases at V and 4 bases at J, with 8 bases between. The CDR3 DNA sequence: TGTGCCAGCAGTTACGGCAGGGTCACTGAAGCTTTCTTT. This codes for CASSYGRVTEAFF.

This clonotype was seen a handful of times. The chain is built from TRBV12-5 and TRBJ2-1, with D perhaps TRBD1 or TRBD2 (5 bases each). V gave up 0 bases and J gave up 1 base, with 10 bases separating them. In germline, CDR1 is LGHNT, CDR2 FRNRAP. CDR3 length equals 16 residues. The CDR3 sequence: CASGLVLGASYNEQFF. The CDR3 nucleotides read TGTGCTAGTGGTTTGGTACTCGGGGCATCCTACAATGAGCAGTTCTTC.

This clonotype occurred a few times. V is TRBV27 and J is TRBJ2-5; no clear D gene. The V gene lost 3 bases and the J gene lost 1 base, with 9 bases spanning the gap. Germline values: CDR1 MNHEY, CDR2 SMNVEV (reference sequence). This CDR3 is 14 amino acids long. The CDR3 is CASSFRLPQETQYF. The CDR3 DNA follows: TGTGCCAGCAGTTTCCGGCTACCCCAAGAGACCCAGTACTTC.

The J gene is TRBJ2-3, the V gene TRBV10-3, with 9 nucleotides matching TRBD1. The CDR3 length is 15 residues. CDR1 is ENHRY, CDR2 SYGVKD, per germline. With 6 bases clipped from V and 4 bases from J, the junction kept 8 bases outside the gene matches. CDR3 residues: CAIRASGQGPDTQYF. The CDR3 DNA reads TGTGCCATCAGAGCCTCGGGACAGGGCCCAGATACGCAGTATTTT.